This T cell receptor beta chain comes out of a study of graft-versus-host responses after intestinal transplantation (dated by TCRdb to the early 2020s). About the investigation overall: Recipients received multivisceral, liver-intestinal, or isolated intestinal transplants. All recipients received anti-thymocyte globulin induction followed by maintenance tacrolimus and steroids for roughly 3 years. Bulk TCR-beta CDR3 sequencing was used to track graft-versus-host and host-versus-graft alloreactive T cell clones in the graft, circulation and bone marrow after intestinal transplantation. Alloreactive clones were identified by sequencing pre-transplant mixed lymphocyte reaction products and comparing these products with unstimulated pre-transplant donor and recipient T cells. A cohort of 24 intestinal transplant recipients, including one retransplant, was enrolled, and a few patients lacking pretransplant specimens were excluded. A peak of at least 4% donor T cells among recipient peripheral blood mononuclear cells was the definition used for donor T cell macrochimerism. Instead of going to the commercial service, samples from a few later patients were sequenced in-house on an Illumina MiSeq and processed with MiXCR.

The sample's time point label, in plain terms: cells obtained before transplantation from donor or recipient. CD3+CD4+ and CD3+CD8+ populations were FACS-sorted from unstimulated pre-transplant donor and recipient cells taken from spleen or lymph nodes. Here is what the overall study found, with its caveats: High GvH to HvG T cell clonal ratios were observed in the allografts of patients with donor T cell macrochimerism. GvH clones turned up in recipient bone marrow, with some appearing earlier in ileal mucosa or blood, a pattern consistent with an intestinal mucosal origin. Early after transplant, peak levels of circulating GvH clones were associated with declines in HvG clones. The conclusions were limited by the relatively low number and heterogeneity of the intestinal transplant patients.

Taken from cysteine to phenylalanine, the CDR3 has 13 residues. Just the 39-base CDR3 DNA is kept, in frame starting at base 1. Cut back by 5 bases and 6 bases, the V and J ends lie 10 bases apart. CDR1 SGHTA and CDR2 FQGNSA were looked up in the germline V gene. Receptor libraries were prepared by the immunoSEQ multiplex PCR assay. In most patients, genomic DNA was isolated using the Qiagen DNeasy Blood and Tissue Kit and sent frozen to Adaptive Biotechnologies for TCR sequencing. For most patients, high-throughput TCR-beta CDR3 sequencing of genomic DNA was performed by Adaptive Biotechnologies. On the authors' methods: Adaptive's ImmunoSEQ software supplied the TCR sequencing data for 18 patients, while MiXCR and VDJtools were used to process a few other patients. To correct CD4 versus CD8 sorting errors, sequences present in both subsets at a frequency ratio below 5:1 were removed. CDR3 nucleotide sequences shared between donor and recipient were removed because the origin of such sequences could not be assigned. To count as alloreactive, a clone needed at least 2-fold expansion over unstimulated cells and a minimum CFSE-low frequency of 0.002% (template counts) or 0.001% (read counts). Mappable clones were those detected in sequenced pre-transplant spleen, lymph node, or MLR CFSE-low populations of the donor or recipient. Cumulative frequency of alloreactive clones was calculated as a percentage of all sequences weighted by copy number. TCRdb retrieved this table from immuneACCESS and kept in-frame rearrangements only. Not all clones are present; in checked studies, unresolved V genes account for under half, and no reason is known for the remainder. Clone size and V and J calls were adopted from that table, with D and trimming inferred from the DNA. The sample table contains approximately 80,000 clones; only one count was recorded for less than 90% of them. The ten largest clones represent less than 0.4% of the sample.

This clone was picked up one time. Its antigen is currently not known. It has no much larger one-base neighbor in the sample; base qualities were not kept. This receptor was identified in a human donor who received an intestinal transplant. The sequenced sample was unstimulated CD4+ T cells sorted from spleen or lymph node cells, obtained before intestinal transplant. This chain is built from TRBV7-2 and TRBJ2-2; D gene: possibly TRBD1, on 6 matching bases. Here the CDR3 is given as CASSRQAPGELFF. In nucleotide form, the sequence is TGTGCCAGCAGCCGACAGGCCCCCGGGGAGCTGTTTTTT. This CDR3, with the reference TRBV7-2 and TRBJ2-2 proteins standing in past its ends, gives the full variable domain GAGVSQSPSNKVTEKGKDVELRCDPISGHTALYWYRQSLGQGLEFLIYFQGNSAPDKSGLPSDRFSAERTGGSVSTLTIQRTQQEDSAVYLCASSRQAPGELFFGEGSRLTVL.